This T cell receptor beta chain is from a study of PD-1 blockade in classical Hodgkin lymphoma (dated by TCRdb to the early 2020s). General notes on the study: Nivolumab dosing was 3 mg/kg intravenously every 2 weeks, continuing until either disease progression or unacceptable toxicity. A peripheral blood immune signature of response to PD-1 blockade in classical Hodgkin lymphoma was defined using TCR beta sequencing and CyTOF.

With regard to this clone: Its antigen is not yet known. The input lacks base qualities; no much larger clone sits a single base away.

Interpreted using the paper, the time point label stands for: cycle 2 day 1 (C2D1) of nivolumab. Every trial patient had relapsed following autologous stem cell transplantation, and prior brentuximab vedotin exposure was what differed among cohorts A, B and C. The trial cohort included around 56 patients with relapsed/refractory classical Hodgkin lymphoma, and each patient had a best overall response of complete response, partial response or progressive disease. Trial patients were treated with single-agent nivolumab in the multi-cohort phase II CheckMate 205 trial. An independent review committee assessed best overall response using the 2007 International Working Group response criteria. PBMCs from the trial were collected at three points: immediately before nivolumab initiation (C1D1), and during therapy at cycle 2 day 1 and cycle 4 day 1. Peripheral blood was collected in 8 mL Vacutainer Cell Preparation Tubes, from which PBMCs were isolated by centrifugation and then cryopreserved.

What the study reported, not specific to this receptor: Lower diversity was observed in patients in whom nivolumab was started less than 1 year after ASCT, and these patients were excluded from later analyses so that confounding by immune reconstitution would be avoided. A significant rise by C4D1 was seen in CD4+ but not CD8+ TCR diversity (p=0.0027 vs p=0.16), with the rise being most apparent in complete responders (p=0.02). The study was limited to a single clinical trial cohort, and causes of repertoire differences, possibly disease activity or prior therapy, remained undefined. Trial patients with a complete response had baseline diversity similar to that of newly diagnosed patients, while partial responders and progressors had significantly lower diversity. Baseline TCR diversity was reported to be lower in newly diagnosed patients than in healthy donors, and even lower in relapsed/refractory patients.

CDR1 and CDR2 are drawn from the germline V gene: SQVTM, ANQGSEA. Counted from cysteine to phenylalanine, this CDR3 has 16 amino acids. Only the CDR3 part of the read is kept: 48 bases, read in frame from the first base. V and J are trimmed by 8 bases and 2 bases, and the gene matches miss 18 bases of the junction. The Qiagen DNeasy kit was used to extract genomic DNA from unsorted PBMCs and from the negatively selected CD4+ and CD8+ fractions. Using primers that anneal to V and J segments, immunoSEQ multiplex PCR amplified the TCR beta CDR3 regions. A synthetic immune receptor repertoire was used to minimize amplification bias, and any residual bias was removed computationally once sequencing was done. The original methods were these. Repertoire diversity was quantified as the Shannon entropy index using custom Python scripts. Unsorted, CD4+ and CD8+ repertoires were examined separately, except in combined analyses, for which CD4+ and CD8+ sequences were merged in silico. Clonal expansion was defined as at least a 2-fold frequency increase after treatment relative to C1D1, with a pseudocount of 0.5 for undetected baseline clones. Clones with 0 or 1 copy at C1D1 were classified as singleton clones, and clones with 2 or more copies were classified as non-singleton clones. Clones expanded in unsorted samples were assigned a CD4+, CD8+ or unknown annotation through matching of protein sequences in sorted samples from the same patient. Wilcoxon tests were applied to paired samples to test diversity changes from C1D1 to C4D1. TCRdb took this table from immuneACCESS and kept in-frame rearrangements with V and J called. Such tables lack part of the clones; where checked against another copy, unresolved V genes explain under half of the gap, and the rest is unexplained. That table furnishes V, J and clone size, whereas the DNA furnished D and trimming. The table for this sample lists 66,000 or so clones; 70% to 80% of them were counted only once. The ten largest clones add up to over 7.5% of the sample.

The chain is assembled from TRBV29-1 and TRBJ2-7; 7 central bases correspond to TRBD1. The sequence derives from a human donor with classical Hodgkin lymphoma. The sample in question was peripheral blood mononuclear cells (PBMCs), obtained before the second cycle of nivolumab. The nucleotide sequence is given as TGCAGCAGTCTGCCCCTGAGGGACAGAGCTACCTACGAGCAGTACTTC. This is translated as CSSLPLRDRATYEQYF.